These 23 T cell receptor beta chains originate from one sample sequenced in a study of T cell changes during pregnancy in multiple sclerosis. Libraries were prepared by immunoSEQ multiplex PCR; TCRdb keeps only in-frame clonotypes and omits some of them. The repertoire holds fewer than 95,000 clones, with 85% to 95% as singletons. This specimen consisted of peripheral blood, obtained in the first trimester of pregnancy. The receptors originated from a female donor with multiple sclerosis, enrolled in a pregnancy study.

This clone was detected a few times. The J gene is TRBJ2-4, the V gene TRBV27, with 9 bases lining up with TRBD1. The V gene end was trimmed by 5 bases and the J gene end by 8 bases; junction bases not matched to a gene: 4. Germline CDR1 reads MNHEY; CDR2 reads SMNVEV (reference sequence). The CDR3 loop spans 13 amino acids. The chain's CDR3 is CASSTGGPDIQYF. DNA of the CDR3: TGTGCCAGCAGTACAGGGGGCCCGGACATTCAGTACTTC.

This chain joins TRBV5-6 and TRBJ2-7, with 9 bases lining up with TRBD2. Trimming removed 0 bases from V and 6 bases from J; junction bases left unmatched: 7. Per germline, CDR1 SGHDT and CDR2 YYEEEE. CDR3 length equals 15 residues. CDR3: CASSLAWAGGTEQYF. The CDR3 bases are TGTGCCAGCAGCTTGGCTTGGGCGGGGGGGACCGAGCAGTACTTC.

V gene TRBV11-3 combines with J gene TRBJ2-2, with 10 nucleotides matching TRBD1. The germline V gene encodes CDR1 SGHNT and CDR2 YENEEA. The junction had 6 bases not matched to a gene; V was cut back by 5 bases and J by 3 bases. The CDR3 consists of 16 residues. The CDR3 nucleotides are TGTGCCAGCAGCACCCGGGACAGGGGTTACACCGGGGAGCTGTTTTTT. Its protein is CASSTRDRGYTGELFF.

This rearrangement joins TRBV27 to TRBJ1-5; D unresolved. V shed 7 bases and J shed 6 bases, with 19 bases lying between them. The CDR3 extends over 15 amino acids. Germline CDR1 reads MNHEY; CDR2 reads SMNVEV (reference sequence). CDR3 DNA sequence: TGTGCCAGCACCCCTGGCCGGGGTAGTAGTCAGCCCCAGCATTTT. Translated: CASTPGRGSSQPQHF.

The rearrangement uses TRBV6-5 and TRBJ2-3; D is unresolved. This CDR3 is built from 14 residues. The germline V and J ends were trimmed by 6 bases and 1 base, with 11 bases remaining between them. Looked up from germline, CDR1 is MNHEY and CDR2 is SVGAGI. Here the CDR3 DNA reads TGTGCCAGCAGCCTTATGTCCCGCACAGATACGCAGTATTTT. Protein product: CASSLMSRTDTQYF.

The CDR3 sequence is CASSLGSETQYF. CDR3 nucleotides: TGTGCCAGCAGCTTAGGTTCGGAGACCCAGTACTTC. The chain employs TRBV7-8 and TRBJ2-5, with D unresolved. V lost 1 base, J lost 5 bases, and 5 bases lay in between. Germline V gene lookup returns CDR1 SGHVS and CDR2 FQNEAQ. This CDR3 spans 12 amino acids.

As regards this clone: Other DNA sequences in this specimen translate into the identical CDR3. The V gene is TRBV19, the J gene TRBJ2-3; D gene ambiguous. Trimming pared 5 bases from V and 1 base from J, leaving 4 bases between. CDR3 size: 12 residues. Looked up from germline, CDR1 is LNHDA and CDR2 is SQIVND (reference sequence). This CDR3 is CASSPGTDTQYF. In DNA form, the CDR3 reads TGTGCCAGTAGTCCTGGCACAGATACGCAGTATTTT. The full variable domain, rest sourced from reference TRBV19 and TRBJ2-3, is DGGITQSPKYLFRKEGQNVTLSCEQNLNHDAMYWYRQDPGQGLRLIYYSQIVNDFQKGDIAEGYSVSREKKESFPLTVTSAQKNPTAFYLCASSPGTDTQYFGPGTRLTVL.

CDR3 loop: CASVQGVLSYEQYF. The CDR3 DNA is TGTGCCAGCGTACAGGGGGTACTTTCCTACGAGCAGTACTTC. V and J are TRBV6-1 and TRBJ2-7; 8 nucleotides agree with TRBD1. V lost 8 bases, J lost 1 base, and 7 bases stayed unmatched. CDR1 is MNHNS and CDR2 is SASEGT in the germline V gene. The CDR3 loop spans 14 amino acids.

The chain carries TRBV9 and TRBJ1-2; perhaps TRBD1 as D (6 bases). Germline CDR1 SGDLS, CDR2 YYNGEE. The V end lost 0 bases, the J end lost 3 bases, and 12 bases lay between the germline ends. The CDR3 contains 15 residues. The CDR3 sequence: CASSVGTEVHYGYTF. CDR3 sequence (DNA): TGTGCCAGCAGCGTAGGGACAGAAGTTCACTATGGCTACACCTTC.

In this sample, this clone turned up a few times. The chain has TRBV15 and TRBJ2-1, with D possibly matching TRBD2 (5 bases). The CDR3 covers 13 residues. Trimming stripped 5 bases from V and 10 bases from J, with 15 bases between. The germline V gene encodes CDR1 LNHNV and CDR2 YYDKDF (reference sequence). The CDR3 region is CATSGRGLGEQFF. Written as DNA, the CDR3 is TGTGCCACCAGCGGGCGCGGACTCGGGGAGCAGTTCTTC.

The chain has TRBV6-6 and TRBJ2-7; D unresolved. CDR1 MNHNY and CDR2 SVGAGI come from the germline V gene (reference sequence). The CDR3 sequence is 14 residues long. V shed 0 bases and J shed 4 bases, with 10 bases lying between them. CDR3 nucleotides: TGTGCCAGCAGTTACTCGAACAGTCGTTACGAGCAGTACTTC. This gives the protein CASSYSNSRYEQYF.

This chain uses TRBV7-2 with TRBJ2-3, with 7 bases matching TRBD1. With V trimmed by 1 base and J by 4 bases, 5 bases remained unmatched. Germline CDR1 is SGHTA and CDR2 is FQGNSA. This CDR3 is 15 amino acids long. The CDR3 DNA reads as TGTGCCAGCAGCTTAGTCAGAGGGGGCGCAGATACGCAGTATTTT. Translated, it gives CASSLVRGGADTQYF.

The V and J genes are TRBV11-2 and TRBJ2-7, with D possibly being TRBD1 (5 bases). Trimming left V 4 bases short and J 1 base short, with 8 bases between. CDR1 and CDR2 (germline): SGHAT, FQNNGV. The CDR3 runs to 13 residues. CDR3 bases: TGTGCCAGCAGCTCTTACAGGTCCTACGAGCAGTACTTC. Its translation is CASSSYRSYEQYF.

The chain couples TRBV7-2 to TRBJ1-5; a possible D gene is TRBD1 (6 bases). Germline assignment: CDR1 SGHTA and CDR2 FQGNSA. The CDR3 extends over 19 amino acids. V was clipped by 0 bases and J by 0 bases, with 18 bases between them. The CDR3 loop reads CASSLAPLWDTYSNQPQHF. Written as DNA, the CDR3 is TGTGCCAGCAGCTTAGCCCCCTTGTGGGACACGTATAGCAATCAGCCCCAGCATTTT.

This chain links TRBV15 with TRBJ1-1; D gene unclear. The CDR3 runs to 13 residues. Germline V lookup: CDR1 LNHNV, CDR2 YYDKDF (reference sequence). The germline V and J ends were trimmed by 6 bases and 3 bases, with 11 bases remaining between them. CDR3 protein: CATSSLLDTEAFF. CDR3 nucleotides: TGTGCCACCAGTTCCCTCCTTGACACTGAAGCTTTCTTT. The full variable domain, completed using reference TRBV15 and TRBJ1-1, is DAMVIQNPRYQVTQFGKPVTLSCSQTLNHNVMYWYQQKSSQAPKLLFHYYDKDFNNEADTPDNFQSRRPNTSFCFLDIRSPGLGDTAMYLCATSSLLDTEAFFGQGTRLTVV.

V and J are TRBV27 and TRBJ1-4; D is possibly TRBD1 (6 bases). This CDR3 has 17 amino acids. CDR1 is MNHEY, CDR2 SMNVEV, per germline (reference sequence). V lost 5 bases to trimming and J lost 8 bases, with 24 bases between them. CDR3: CASSIGQGWSEGEKLFF. CDR3 in DNA: TGTGCCAGCAGTATAGGGCAGGGGTGGTCCGAGGGGGAAAAACTGTTTTTT. Variable domain in full (rest from reference TRBV27 and TRBJ1-4): EAQVTQNPRYLITVTGKKLTVTCSQNMNHEYMSWYRQDPGLGLRQIYYSMNVEVTDKGDVPEGYKVSRKEKRNFPLILESPSPNQTSLYFCASSIGQGWSEGEKLFFGSGTQLSVL.

V is TRBV5-6 and J is TRBJ1-2; unclear D gene. V lost 1 base and J lost 0, with 10 bases in between. The germline V gene has CDR1 SGHDT and CDR2 YYEEEE. The CDR3 is 15 amino acids. The CDR3 is CASSLLEGTNYGYTF. The CDR3 coding sequence is TGTGCCAGCAGCTTGTTGGAGGGAACTAACTATGGCTACACCTTC.

This chain joins TRBV25-1 and TRBJ2-7, with D perhaps matching TRBD2 (5 bases). Trimming removed 6 bases at V and 4 bases at J, with 13 bases between. Germline V lookup: CDR1 MGHDK, CDR2 SYGVNS. The CDR3 is 13 residues long. The CDR3 coding sequence is TGTGCCAGCAGCGGGGTAAAATCATACGAGCAGTACTTC. This encodes CASSGVKSYEQYF.

The rearrangement uses TRBV6-1 and TRBJ1-2, with D uncertain. The V gene's germline CDR1 is MNHNS and CDR2 SASEGT. V lost 6 bases to trimming and J lost 7 bases, with 9 bases between them. The CDR3 runs 11 residues. In nucleotides, the CDR3 is TGTGCCAGCAGCGGGTCCCTTGGCTACACCTTC. It codes for CASSGSLGYTF.

The chain uses TRBV6-6 and TRBJ1-5, with 10 bases identical to TRBD1. J gave up 5 bases and V 8 bases, and 9 bases lay outside the gene matches. CDR1 and CDR2 from the germline V gene are MNHNY and SVGAGI (reference sequence). The length of the CDR3 is 15 residues. For the CDR3, the DNA is TGTGCCAGCTTAACCACGGGACAGGGGTATCAGCCCCAGCATTTT. It encodes CASLTTGQGYQPQHF.

The chain joins TRBV27 to TRBJ1-4; tentative D call: TRBD1 (5 bases). Per germline, CDR1 MNHEY and CDR2 SMNVEV (reference sequence). The CDR3 runs 12 residues. Trimming stripped 8 bases from V and 8 bases from J, with 12 bases between. CDR3 DNA: TGTGCCAGCGGGGCCGGTAGAGAAAAACTGTTTTTT. Amino acids: CASGAGREKLFF.

The chain links TRBV11-2 to TRBJ2-1; D unresolved. CDR3 length: 16 residues. The germline gives CDR1 SGHAT, CDR2 FQNNGV. Trimming took 2 bases from V and 0 from J, leaving 11 bases between them. The CDR3 sequence: CASSLRARSSYNEQFF. CDR3 nucleotide sequence: TGTGCCAGCAGCTTAAGAGCGCGGAGCTCCTACAATGAGCAGTTCTTC. Looking up the rest from reference TRBV11-2 and TRBJ2-1 gives the full variable domain: EAGVAQSPRYKIIEKRQSVAFWCNPISGHATLYWYQQILGQGPKLLIQFQNNGVVDDSQLPKDRFSAERLKGVDSTLKIQPAKLEDSAVYLCASSLRARSSYNEQFFGPGTRLTVL.

The V and J genes are TRBV4-1 and TRBJ2-2, with 9 bases identical to TRBD1. This CDR3 is built from 16 residues. Losses at the gene ends were 3 bases for V and 6 bases for J; bases not matched to a gene: 8. Germline V lookup: CDR1 MGHRA, CDR2 YSYEKL. CDR3 in DNA: TGCGCCAGCAGCCACCTGGGACAGGGAGGCGCCGGGGAGCTGTTTTTT. This gives the protein CASSHLGQGGAGELFF.